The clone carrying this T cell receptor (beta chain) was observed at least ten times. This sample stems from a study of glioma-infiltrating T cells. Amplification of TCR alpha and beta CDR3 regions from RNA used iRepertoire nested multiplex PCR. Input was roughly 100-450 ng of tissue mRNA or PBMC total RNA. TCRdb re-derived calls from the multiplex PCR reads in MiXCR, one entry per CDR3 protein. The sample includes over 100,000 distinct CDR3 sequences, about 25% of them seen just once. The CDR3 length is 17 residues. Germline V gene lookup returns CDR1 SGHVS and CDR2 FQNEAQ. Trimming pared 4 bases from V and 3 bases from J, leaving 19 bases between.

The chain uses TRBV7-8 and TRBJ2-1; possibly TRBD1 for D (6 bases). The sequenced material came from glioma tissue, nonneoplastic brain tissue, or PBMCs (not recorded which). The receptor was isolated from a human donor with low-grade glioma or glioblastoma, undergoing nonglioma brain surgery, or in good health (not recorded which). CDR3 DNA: TGTGCCAGCAGCTACAGTTCAGGGGCTTCTCTCTACAATGAGCAGTTCTTC. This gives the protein CASSYSSGASLYNEQFF.